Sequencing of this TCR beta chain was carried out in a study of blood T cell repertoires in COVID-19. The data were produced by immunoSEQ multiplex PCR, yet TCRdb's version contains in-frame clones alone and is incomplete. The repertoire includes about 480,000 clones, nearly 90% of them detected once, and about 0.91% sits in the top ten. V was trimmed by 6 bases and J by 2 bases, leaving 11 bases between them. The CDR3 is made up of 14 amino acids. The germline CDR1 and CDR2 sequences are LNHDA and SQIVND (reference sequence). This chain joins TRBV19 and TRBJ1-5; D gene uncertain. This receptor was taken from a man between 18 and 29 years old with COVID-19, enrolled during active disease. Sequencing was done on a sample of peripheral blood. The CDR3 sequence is CASSSRGGNQPQHF. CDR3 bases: TGTGCCAGTAGCTCCCGCGGGGGCAATCAGCCCCAGCATTTT.